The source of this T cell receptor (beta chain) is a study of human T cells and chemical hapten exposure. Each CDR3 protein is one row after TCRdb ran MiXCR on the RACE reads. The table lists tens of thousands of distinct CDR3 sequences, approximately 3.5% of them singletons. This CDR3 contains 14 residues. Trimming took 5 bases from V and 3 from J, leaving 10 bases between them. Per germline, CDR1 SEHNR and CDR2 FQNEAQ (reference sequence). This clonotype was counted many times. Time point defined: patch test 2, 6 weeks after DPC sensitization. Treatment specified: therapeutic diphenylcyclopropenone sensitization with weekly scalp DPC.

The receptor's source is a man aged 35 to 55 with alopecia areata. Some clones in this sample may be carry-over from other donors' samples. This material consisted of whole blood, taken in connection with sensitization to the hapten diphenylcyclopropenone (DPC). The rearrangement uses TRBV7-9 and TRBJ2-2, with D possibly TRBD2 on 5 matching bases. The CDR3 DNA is TGTGCCAGCAGCGCCCTGAGGGACACCGGGGAGCTGTTTTTT. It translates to CASSALRDTGELFF.